The T cell receptor beta chain under discussion was sequenced for a study of T cell changes during pregnancy in multiple sclerosis. The CDR3 loop spans 14 amino acids. In germline, CDR1 is MNHEY, CDR2 SMNVEV (reference sequence). Losses at the gene ends were 6 bases for V and 3 bases for J; bases not matched to a gene: 7. This table comes from immunoSEQ multiplex PCR, and its TCRdb copy is limited to in-frame clones, with some not included. The sample contains about 85,000 clones, 91% of which appear only once. This TCR was recovered from a female donor with multiple sclerosis, enrolled in a pregnancy study. Sequenced here: peripheral blood, sampled in the first trimester of pregnancy. The V call is TRBV27, the J call TRBJ1-2; TRBD1 matches at 7 bases. CDR3 loop: CASSLTGEDYGYTF. Here the CDR3 DNA reads TGTGCCAGCAGCTTAACAGGGGAGGACTATGGCTACACCTTC.